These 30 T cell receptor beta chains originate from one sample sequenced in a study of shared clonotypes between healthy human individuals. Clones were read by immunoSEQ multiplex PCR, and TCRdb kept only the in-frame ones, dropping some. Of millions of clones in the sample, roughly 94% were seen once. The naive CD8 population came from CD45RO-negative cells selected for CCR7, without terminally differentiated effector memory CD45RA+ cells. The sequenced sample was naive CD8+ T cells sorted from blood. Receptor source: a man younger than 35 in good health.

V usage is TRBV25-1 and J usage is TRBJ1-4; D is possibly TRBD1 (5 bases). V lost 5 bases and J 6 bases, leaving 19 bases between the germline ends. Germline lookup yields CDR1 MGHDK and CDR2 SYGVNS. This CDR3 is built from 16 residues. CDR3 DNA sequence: TGTGCCAGCAGTTGGCGGGGCGAAGGTATGGATGAAAAACTGTTTTTT. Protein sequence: CASSWRGEGMDEKLFF.

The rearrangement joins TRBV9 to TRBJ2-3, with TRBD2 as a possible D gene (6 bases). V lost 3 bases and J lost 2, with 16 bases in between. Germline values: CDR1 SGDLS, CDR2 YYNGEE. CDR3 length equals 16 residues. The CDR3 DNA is TGTGCCAGCAGCGGGGCGGGGACTCGCTTCACAGATACGCAGTATTTT. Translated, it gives CASSGAGTRFTDTQYF.

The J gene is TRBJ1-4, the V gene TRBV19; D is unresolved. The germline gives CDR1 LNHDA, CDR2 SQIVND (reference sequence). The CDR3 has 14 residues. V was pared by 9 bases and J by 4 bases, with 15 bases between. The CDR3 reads CASKLDGFNEKLFF. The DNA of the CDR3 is TGTGCCAGCAAACTCGACGGATTTAATGAAAAACTGTTTTTT.

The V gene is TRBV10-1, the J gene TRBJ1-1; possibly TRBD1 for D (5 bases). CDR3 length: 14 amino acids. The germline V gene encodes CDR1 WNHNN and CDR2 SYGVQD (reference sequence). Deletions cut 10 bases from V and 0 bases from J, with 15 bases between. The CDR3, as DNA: TGCGCCACCCTAGACAGCCCAGTGAACACTGAAGCTTTCTTT. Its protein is CATLDSPVNTEAFF.

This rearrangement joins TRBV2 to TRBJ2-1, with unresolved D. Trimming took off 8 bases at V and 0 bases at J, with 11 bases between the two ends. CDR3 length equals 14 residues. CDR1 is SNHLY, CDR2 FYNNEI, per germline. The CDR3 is CASGRTNSYNEQFF. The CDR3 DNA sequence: TGTGCCAGCGGAAGGACGAACTCCTACAATGAGCAGTTCTTC.

CDR3 region: CASSSPYAVASEKLFF. CDR3 DNA sequence: TGTGCCAGCAGTTCCCCTTATGCGGTGGCCTCTGAAAAACTGTTTTTT. The chain joins TRBV28 to TRBJ1-4; D remains unclear. Germline CDR1 and CDR2: MDHEN and SYDVKM. V lost 4 bases, J lost 7 bases, and 19 bases lay in between. This CDR3 has 16 amino acids.

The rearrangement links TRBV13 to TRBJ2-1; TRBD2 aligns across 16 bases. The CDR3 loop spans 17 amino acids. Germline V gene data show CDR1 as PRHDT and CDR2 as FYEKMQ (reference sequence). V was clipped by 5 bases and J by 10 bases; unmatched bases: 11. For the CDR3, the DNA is TGTGCCAGCAGCCCCGTGGGACTAGCGGGAGGGCCGGGGGAGCAGTTCTTC. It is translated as CASSPVGLAGGPGEQFF.

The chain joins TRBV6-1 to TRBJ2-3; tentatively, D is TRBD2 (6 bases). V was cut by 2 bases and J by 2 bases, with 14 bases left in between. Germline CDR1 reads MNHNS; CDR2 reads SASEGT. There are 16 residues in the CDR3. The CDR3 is CASSEHGLPSTDTQYF. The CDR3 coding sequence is TGTGCCAGCAGTGAACACGGACTACCATCCACAGATACGCAGTATTTT.

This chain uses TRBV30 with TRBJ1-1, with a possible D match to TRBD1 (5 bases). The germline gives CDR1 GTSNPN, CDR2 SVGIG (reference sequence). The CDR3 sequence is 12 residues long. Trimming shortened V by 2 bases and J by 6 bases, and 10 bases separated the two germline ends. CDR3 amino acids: CAWSWGSAEAFF. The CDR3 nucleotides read TGTGCCTGGAGTTGGGGGAGCGCTGAAGCTTTCTTT.

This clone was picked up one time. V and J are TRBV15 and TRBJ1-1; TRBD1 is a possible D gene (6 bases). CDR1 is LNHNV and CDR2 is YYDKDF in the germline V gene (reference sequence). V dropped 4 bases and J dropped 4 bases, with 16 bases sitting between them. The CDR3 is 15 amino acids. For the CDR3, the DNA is TGTGCCACCAGCAACACGAACAGGGATGGCACTGAAGCTTTCTTT. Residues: CATSNTNRDGTEAFF.

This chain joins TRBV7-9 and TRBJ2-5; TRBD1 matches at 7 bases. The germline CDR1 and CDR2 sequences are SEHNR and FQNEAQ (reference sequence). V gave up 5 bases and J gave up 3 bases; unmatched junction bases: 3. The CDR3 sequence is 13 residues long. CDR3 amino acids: CASSEDREETQYF. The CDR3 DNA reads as TGTGCCAGCAGCGAAGACAGGGAAGAGACCCAGTACTTC.

The CDR3: CASSPGSGKVTDTQYF. The CDR3, as DNA: TGTGCCAGCTCACCGGGGAGCGGGAAGGTCACAGATACGCAGTATTTT. The chain couples TRBV18 to TRBJ2-3; 7 nucleotides align to TRBD2. The CDR3 extends over 16 amino acids. Germline lookup yields CDR1 KGHSH and CDR2 LQKENI. V dropped 3 bases and J dropped 2; count of bases not matched to a gene: 8.

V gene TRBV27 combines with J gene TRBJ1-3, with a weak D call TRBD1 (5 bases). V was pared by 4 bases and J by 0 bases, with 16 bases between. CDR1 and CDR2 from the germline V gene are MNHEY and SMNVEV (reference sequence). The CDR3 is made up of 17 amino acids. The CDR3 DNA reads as TGTGCCAGCAGTTCGTTACCGGGGCCTACCTCTGGAAACACCATATATTTT. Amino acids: CASSSLPGPTSGNTIYF.

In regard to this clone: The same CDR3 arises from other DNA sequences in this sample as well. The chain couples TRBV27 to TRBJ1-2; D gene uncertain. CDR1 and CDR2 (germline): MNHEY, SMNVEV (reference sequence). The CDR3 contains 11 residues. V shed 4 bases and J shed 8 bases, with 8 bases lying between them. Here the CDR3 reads CASSSGSGYTF. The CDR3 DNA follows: TGTGCCAGCAGTTCAGGAAGCGGCTACACCTTC.

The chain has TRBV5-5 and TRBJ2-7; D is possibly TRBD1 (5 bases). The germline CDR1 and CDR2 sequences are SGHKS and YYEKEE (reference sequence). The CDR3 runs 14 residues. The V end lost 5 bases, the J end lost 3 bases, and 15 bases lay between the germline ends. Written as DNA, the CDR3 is TGTGCCAGCAGTCCAGGGAACCCAGACTACGAGCAGTACTTC. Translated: CASSPGNPDYEQYF.

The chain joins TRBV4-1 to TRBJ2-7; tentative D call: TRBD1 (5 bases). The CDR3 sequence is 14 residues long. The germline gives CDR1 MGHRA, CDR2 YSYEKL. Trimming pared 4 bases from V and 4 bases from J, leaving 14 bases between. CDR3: CASSLVEGDYEQYF. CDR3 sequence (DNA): TGCGCCAGCAGCCTTGTTGAAGGGGATTACGAGCAGTACTTC.

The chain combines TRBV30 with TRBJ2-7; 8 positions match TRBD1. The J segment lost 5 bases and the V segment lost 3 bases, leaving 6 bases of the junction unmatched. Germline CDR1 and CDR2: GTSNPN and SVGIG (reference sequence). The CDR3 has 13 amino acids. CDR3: CAWSPTGANEQYF. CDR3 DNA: TGTGCCTGGAGCCCGACAGGGGCCAACGAGCAGTACTTC.

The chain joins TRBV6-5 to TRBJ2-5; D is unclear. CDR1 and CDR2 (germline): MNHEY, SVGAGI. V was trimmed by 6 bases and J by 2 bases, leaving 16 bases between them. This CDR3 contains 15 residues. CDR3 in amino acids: CASSPTFGLQETQYF. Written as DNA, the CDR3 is TGTGCCAGCAGCCCAACGTTTGGTCTACAAGAGACCCAGTACTTC.

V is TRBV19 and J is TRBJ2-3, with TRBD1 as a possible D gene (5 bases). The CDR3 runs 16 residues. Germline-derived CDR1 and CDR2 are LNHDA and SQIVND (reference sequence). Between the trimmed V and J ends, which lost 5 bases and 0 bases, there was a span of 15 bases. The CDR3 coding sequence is TGTGCCAGTAGTTCCCGTGTGGACACTAGCACAGATACGCAGTATTTT. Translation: CASSSRVDTSTDTQYF.

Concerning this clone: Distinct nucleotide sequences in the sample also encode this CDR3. CDR3 in DNA: TGTGCCAGCAGTCCCCGGGCGTATGGCTACACCTTC. It is translated as CASSPRAYGYTF. V usage is TRBV28 and J usage is TRBJ1-2; D unresolved. Germline values: CDR1 MDHEN, CDR2 SYDVKM. CDR3 length: 12 amino acids. V lost 5 bases and J 5 bases, leaving 9 bases between the germline ends.

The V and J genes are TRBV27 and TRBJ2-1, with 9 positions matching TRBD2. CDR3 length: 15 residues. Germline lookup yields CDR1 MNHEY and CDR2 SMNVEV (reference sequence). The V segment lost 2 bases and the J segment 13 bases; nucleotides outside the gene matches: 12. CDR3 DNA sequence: TGTGCCAGCAGTTTACAGGCTAGCGGGATTATGGAACAGTTCTTC. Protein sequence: CASSLQASGIMEQFF.

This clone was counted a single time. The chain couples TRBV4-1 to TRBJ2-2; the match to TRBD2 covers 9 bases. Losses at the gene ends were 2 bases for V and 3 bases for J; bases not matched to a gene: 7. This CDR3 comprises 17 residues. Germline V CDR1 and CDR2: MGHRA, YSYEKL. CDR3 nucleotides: TGCGCCAGCAGCCAACGGGCGGGAGGGGTGGACACCGGGGAGCTGTTTTTT. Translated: CASSQRAGGVDTGELFF.

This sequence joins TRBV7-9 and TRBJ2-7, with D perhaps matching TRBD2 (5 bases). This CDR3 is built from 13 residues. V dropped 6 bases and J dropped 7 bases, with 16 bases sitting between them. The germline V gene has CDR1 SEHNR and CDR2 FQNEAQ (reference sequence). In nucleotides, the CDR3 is TGTGCCAGCAGGGACGGGGTTTTAGGTGAGCAGTACTTC. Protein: CASRDGVLGEQYF.

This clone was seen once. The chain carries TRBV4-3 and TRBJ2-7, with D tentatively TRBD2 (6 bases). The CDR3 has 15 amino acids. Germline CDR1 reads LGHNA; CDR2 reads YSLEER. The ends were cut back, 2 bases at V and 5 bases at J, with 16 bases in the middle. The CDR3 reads CASSQSSSARDEQYF. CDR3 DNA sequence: TGCGCCAGCAGCCAATCGTCTAGCGCTAGGGACGAGCAGTACTTC.

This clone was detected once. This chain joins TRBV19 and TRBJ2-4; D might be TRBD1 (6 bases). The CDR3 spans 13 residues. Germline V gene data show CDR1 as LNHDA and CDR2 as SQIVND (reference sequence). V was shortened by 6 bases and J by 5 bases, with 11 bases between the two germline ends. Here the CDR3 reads CASSWDMENIQYF. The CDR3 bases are TGTGCCAGTAGCTGGGACATGGAAAACATTCAGTACTTC.

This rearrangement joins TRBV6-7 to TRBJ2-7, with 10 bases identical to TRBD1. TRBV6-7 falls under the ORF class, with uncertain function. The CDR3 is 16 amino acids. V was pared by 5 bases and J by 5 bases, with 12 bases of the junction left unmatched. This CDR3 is CASSPARDRGSNEQYF. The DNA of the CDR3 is TGTGCCAGCAGTCCCGCGCGGGACAGGGGTAGCAACGAGCAGTACTTC.

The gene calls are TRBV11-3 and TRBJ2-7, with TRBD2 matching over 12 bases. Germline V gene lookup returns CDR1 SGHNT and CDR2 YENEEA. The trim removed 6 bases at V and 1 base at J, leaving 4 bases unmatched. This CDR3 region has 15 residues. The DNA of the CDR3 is TGTGCCAGCAGGGGACTAGCGGGCAAGTCCTACGAGCAGTACTTC. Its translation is CASRGLAGKSYEQYF.

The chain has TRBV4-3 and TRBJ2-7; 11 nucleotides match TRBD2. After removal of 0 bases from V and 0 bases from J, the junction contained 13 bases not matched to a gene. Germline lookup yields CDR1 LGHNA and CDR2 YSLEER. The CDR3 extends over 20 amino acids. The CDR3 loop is CASSQEFGATSGIYSYEQYF. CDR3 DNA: TGCGCCAGCAGCCAAGAATTCGGCGCGACTAGCGGGATTTACTCCTACGAGCAGTACTTC.

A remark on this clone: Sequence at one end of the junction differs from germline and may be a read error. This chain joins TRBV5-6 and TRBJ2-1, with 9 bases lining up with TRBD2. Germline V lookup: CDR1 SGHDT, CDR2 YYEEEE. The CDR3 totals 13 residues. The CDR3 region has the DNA TGTGCCAGCAGCTTGTATGCGGGACTAGCCCCACTCTTC. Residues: CASSLYAGLAPLF.

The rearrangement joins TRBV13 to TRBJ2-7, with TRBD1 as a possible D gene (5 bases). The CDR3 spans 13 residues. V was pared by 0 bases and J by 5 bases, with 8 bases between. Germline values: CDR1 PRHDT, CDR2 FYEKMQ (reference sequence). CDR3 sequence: CASSLGLQDEQYF. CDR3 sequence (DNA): TGTGCCAGCAGCTTAGGCTTACAGGACGAGCAGTACTTC.